The 27 T cell receptor beta chains presented below share a single source sample, sequenced in a study of Ad26.COV2.S vaccination and SARS-CoV-2 variants. Treatment specified: some 20 received Ad26.COV2.S at low or high dose, single or two shots; several received placebo; per-sample allocation not given. Day 63 after the first injection of vaccine or placebo was the sampling time. The data were produced by immunoSEQ multiplex PCR, yet TCRdb's version contains in-frame clones alone and is incomplete. Seen here are 510,000 or so clones, around 88% observed once, and the top ten hold around 13%. The sequencing used peripheral blood, collected in a trial of Ad26.COV2.S vaccine versus placebo. The receptor set was obtained from a person aged 18-60 years who received the Ad26.COV2.S COVID-19 vaccine or a placebo.

The chain links TRBV27 to TRBJ2-6; TRBD1 agrees at 12 bases. Looked up from germline, CDR1 is MNHEY and CDR2 is SMNVEV (reference sequence). V shed 1 base, J shed 2 bases, and the junction held 3 bases outside the gene matches. The CDR3 is 18 residues long. The CDR3 nucleotides are TGTGCCAGCAGTTTATGGGGGACAGGGGGCGCTGGGGCCAACGTCCTGACTTTC. It codes for CASSLWGTGGAGANVLTF.

This chain connects TRBV2 to TRBJ1-6; D gene unclear. CDR1 is SNHLY, CDR2 FYNNEI, per germline. V was clipped by 3 bases and J by 10 bases, with 16 bases between them. The CDR3 totals 15 residues. The DNA of the CDR3 is TGTGCCAGCAGTGAGGAGGCGGGAACGAGGTCACCCCTCCACTTT. Protein product: CASSEEAGTRSPLHF.

This chain joins TRBV7-2 and TRBJ1-5, with TRBD1 as a possible D gene (5 bases). This CDR3 is 14 amino acids long. From germline, CDR1 is SGHTA and CDR2 FQGNSA. V gave up 2 bases and J gave up 5 bases, with 10 bases separating them. The CDR3 DNA reads as TGTGCCAGCAGCTTAACCCGGGGCCATCAGCCCCAGCATTTT. It encodes CASSLTRGHQPQHF.

The CDR3 nucleotides are TGTGCCAGCAGCGTAGAGGGGACAGGGCGCGACGAGCAGTACTTC. Translating gives CASSVEGTGRDEQYF. The chain recombines TRBV9 with TRBJ2-7; TRBD1 aligns across 9 bases. Trimming cost V 0 bases and J 5 bases; bases outside gene matches: 6. The CDR3 spans 15 residues. Germline CDR1 reads SGDLS; CDR2 reads YYNGEE.

The V call is TRBV20-1, the J call TRBJ2-7; a weak D match, TRBD2 (6 bases). The length of the CDR3 is 11 residues. Germline loops: CDR1 DFQATT, CDR2 SNEGSKA (reference sequence). Trimming shortened V by 6 bases and J by 7 bases, and 13 bases separated the two germline ends. CDR3 loop: CSARDSIEQYF. DNA of the CDR3: TGCAGTGCAAGGGACTCGATTGAGCAGTACTTC.

The gene calls are TRBV9 and TRBJ2-2; D is undetermined. Germline V gene lookup returns CDR1 SGDLS and CDR2 YYNGEE. The germline V and J ends were trimmed by 0 bases and 5 bases, with 5 bases remaining between them. The CDR3 is 13 amino acids. The DNA of the CDR3 is TGTGCCAGCAGCGTAGTCTGGACCGGGGAGCTGTTTTTT. Amino acids: CASSVVWTGELFF.

V gene TRBV5-1 combines with J gene TRBJ2-2, with 12 bases fitting TRBD2. The germline V gene has CDR1 SGHRS and CDR2 YFSETQ. This CDR3 comprises 16 residues. V shed 4 bases and J 7 bases; nucleotides not matched to a gene: 8. CDR3 loop: CASSPGLAGLVGELFF. The CDR3 DNA reads TGCGCCAGCAGCCCAGGACTAGCGGGGTTGGTCGGGGAGCTGTTTTTT.

This chain links TRBV29-1 with TRBJ2-3, with 12 bases that match TRBD2. The CDR3 has 14 residues. Trimming removed 7 bases from V and 14 bases from J; junction bases left unmatched: 16. The V gene's germline CDR1 is SQVTM and CDR2 ANQGSEA. The CDR3 spells CSARLAGVSPFTYF. In DNA, the CDR3 is TGCAGCGCCAGACTAGCGGGAGTATCCCCTTTTACGTATTTT.

This clone was detected only once. This sequence joins TRBV9 and TRBJ2-7, with D unresolved. The CDR3 loop spans 13 amino acids. Germline V gene lookup returns CDR1 SGDLS and CDR2 YYNGEE. The germline V and J ends were trimmed by 0 bases and 3 bases, with 7 bases remaining between them. CDR3 sequence: CASSVAVNYEQYF. In DNA, the CDR3 is TGTGCCAGCAGCGTAGCTGTAAACTACGAGCAGTACTTC.

This clone has just one count. This chain uses TRBV4-3 with TRBJ2-5; 11 bases agree with TRBD1. This CDR3 is built from 19 residues. The trim removed 0 bases at V and 4 bases at J, leaving 13 bases unmatched. Germline V gene lookup returns CDR1 LGHNA and CDR2 YSLEER. CDR3 protein: CASSQDVRDRGVLGETQYF. CDR3 bases: TGCGCCAGCAGCCAAGATGTCCGGGACAGGGGGGTTTTGGGAGAGACCCAGTACTTC.

This chain links TRBV5-1 with TRBJ2-1, with D possibly being TRBD2 (7 bases). Trimming left V 1 base short and J 7 bases short, with 15 bases between. There are 15 residues in the CDR3. Germline assignment: CDR1 SGHRS and CDR2 YFSETQ. For the CDR3, the DNA is TGCGCCAGCAGCTTGAGCGTTGCGGGGGCGAATGAGCAGTTCTTC. Its translation: CASSLSVAGANEQFF.

The V and J genes are TRBV19 and TRBJ1-3; D not resolved. Germline V gene data show CDR1 as LNHDA and CDR2 as SQIVND (reference sequence). This CDR3 has 15 amino acids. The V and J ends lost 6 bases and 1 base respectively, with 13 bases between them. The CDR3 loop is CASRYGEPSGNTIYF. In nucleotides, the CDR3 is TGTGCCAGTAGATATGGGGAACCTTCTGGAAACACCATATATTTT.

This chain joins TRBV27 and TRBJ2-1; TRBD2 matches at 13 bases. The CDR3 runs to 15 residues. The germline V gene encodes CDR1 MNHEY and CDR2 SMNVEV (reference sequence). J lost 6 bases, V lost 6 bases, and 5 bases had no gene match. In nucleotides, the CDR3 is TGTGCCAGCAGCCCCGGACTAGCGGGAGCCAATGAGCAGTTCTTC. It specifies CASSPGLAGANEQFF.

The chain joins TRBV7-8 to TRBJ1-1, with 9 nucleotides matching TRBD1. V lost 5 bases and J lost 6; bases outside the gene matches: 10. This CDR3 is built from 15 residues. Per germline, CDR1 SGHVS and CDR2 FQNEAQ. CDR3 in amino acids: CASSLRLGQGSEAFF. Written as DNA, the CDR3 is TGTGCCAGCAGCCTGAGACTGGGACAGGGATCTGAAGCTTTCTTT.

In DNA, the CDR3 is TGTGCCAGCAGTCGAATGACAGCTCGCTCTGGAAACACCATATATTTT. This sequence encodes CASSRMTARSGNTIYF. This chain uses TRBV9 with TRBJ1-3, with D perhaps TRBD1 (5 bases). Germline V gene sequence: CDR1 SGDLS, CDR2 YYNGEE. The length of the CDR3 is 16 residues. V was shortened by 5 bases and J by 0 bases, with 15 bases between the two germline ends.

The chain couples TRBV6-5 to TRBJ2-2; 11 bases are a match to TRBD1. Per the germline V gene, CDR1 is MNHEY and CDR2 is SVGAGI. Trimming at V came to 8 bases and at J to 5 bases, leaving 4 bases not matched to a gene. The CDR3 has 14 amino acids. CDR3 amino acids: CASRTGGRTGELFF. The CDR3 coding sequence is TGTGCCAGCCGGACAGGGGGCCGGACCGGGGAGCTGTTTTTT.

CDR3 loop: CASSFGPRRGTIYF. CDR3 nucleotide sequence: TGTGCCAGCAGCTTTGGGCCGCGGAGAGGCACCATATATTTT. The gene calls are TRBV5-6 and TRBJ1-3; D is unresolved. Per the germline V gene, CDR1 is SGHDT and CDR2 is YYEEEE. The CDR3 is made up of 14 amino acids. The germline V and J ends were trimmed by 2 bases and 9 bases, with 15 bases remaining between them.

The V gene is TRBV5-8, the J gene TRBJ2-5, with TRBD1 identical over 7 bases. In germline, CDR1 is SGHTS, CDR2 YDEGEE. This CDR3 comprises 15 residues. Trimming removed 5 bases from V and 7 bases from J; junction bases left unmatched: 14. CDR3 amino acids: CASRTGTVNFGTQYF. The CDR3 bases are TGTGCCAGCAGGACCGGGACAGTCAATTTCGGGACCCAGTACTTC.

V is TRBV3-1 (or the pseudogene TRBV3-2) and J is TRBJ1-6; D gene uncertain. This CDR3 region has 15 residues. CDR1 is LGHDT and CDR2 is YNNKEL in the germline V gene (reference sequence). The V and J ends lost 3 bases and 5 bases respectively, with 11 bases between them. The CDR3 nucleotides read TGTGCCAGCAGCCAGGGAGGAGGGAATAATTCACCCCTCCACTTT. This translates into CASSQGGGNNSPLHF.

The chain has TRBV4-3 and TRBJ1-4; D call uncertain. Germline values: CDR1 LGHNA, CDR2 YSLEER. This CDR3 has 12 residues. Trimming stripped 2 bases from V and 9 bases from J, with 7 bases between. DNA of the CDR3: TGCGCCAGCAGCCAAACCACCCAAAAACTGTTTTTT. Amino acid sequence: CASSQTTQKLFF.

J is TRBJ2-1 and V is TRBV10-3, with TRBD2 matching over 9 bases. The CDR3 consists of 15 residues. Looked up from germline, CDR1 is ENHRY and CDR2 is SYGVKD. V was pared by 4 bases and J by 10 bases, with 11 bases of the junction left unmatched. CDR3 protein: CAISASSGSLLEQFF. CDR3 nucleotides: TGTGCCATCAGTGCGAGTAGCGGGAGCCTCCTAGAGCAGTTCTTC.

The V gene is TRBV28, the J gene TRBJ1-6; 8 bases are shared with TRBD1. The J segment lost 8 bases and the V segment lost 5 bases, leaving 5 bases of the junction unmatched. There are 14 residues in the CDR3. Germline CDR1 MDHEN, CDR2 SYDVKM. CDR3 sequence (DNA): TGTGCCAGCAGTCCAGGGGACAGGCATTCACCCCTCCACTTT. Translating it yields CASSPGDRHSPLHF.

V usage is TRBV3-1 (or the pseudogene TRBV3-2) and J usage is TRBJ2-7, with 9 bases identical to TRBD1. This CDR3 contains 14 residues. CDR1 LGHDT and CDR2 YNNKEL come from the germline V gene (reference sequence). With V trimmed by 4 bases and J by 6 bases, 7 bases remained unmatched. This CDR3 is CASSPPGTGLEQYF. The CDR3 region has the DNA TGTGCCAGCAGCCCTCCCGGGACAGGGCTCGAGCAGTACTTC.

The CDR3 region is CASSRPTGAGDEQYF. CDR3 sequence (DNA): TGCGCCAGCAGTAGACCGACAGGGGCCGGGGACGAGCAGTACTTC. The chain combines TRBV5-1 with TRBJ2-7; TRBD1 agrees at 8 bases. The CDR3 runs to 15 residues. In germline, CDR1 is SGHRS, CDR2 YFSETQ. V lost 5 bases and J lost 5; bases outside the gene matches: 12.

V usage is TRBV6-5 and J usage is TRBJ1-1; D is uncertain. The CDR3 has 14 amino acids. Germline values: CDR1 MNHEY, CDR2 SVGAGI. Deletions cut 6 bases from V and 3 bases from J, with 14 bases between. The CDR3 loop is CASSPVAAHTEAFF. CDR3 DNA sequence: TGTGCCAGCAGCCCGGTGGCAGCACACACTGAAGCTTTCTTT.

The CDR3 loop is CASKGQATNEKLFF. The DNA of the CDR3 is TGTGCCAGCAAGGGTCAAGCAACTAATGAAAAACTGTTTTTT. The chain is built from TRBV27 and TRBJ1-4; no firm D call. The V gene's germline CDR1 is MNHEY and CDR2 SMNVEV (reference sequence). V was trimmed by 7 bases and J by 0 bases, leaving 9 bases between them. This CDR3 comprises 14 residues. Full variable domain (missing parts from reference TRBV27 and TRBJ1-4): EAQVTQNPRYLITVTGKKLTVTCSQNMNHEYMSWYRQDPGLGLRQIYYSMNVEVTDKGDVPEGYKVSRKEKRNFPLILESPSPNQTSLYFCASKGQATNEKLFFGSGTQLSVL.

In nucleotides, the CDR3 is TGCGCCAGCACCCTCTCGGCCAGCGGGATCGGGGAGCTGTTTTTT. The encoded protein is CASTLSASGIGELFF. The chain couples TRBV5-1 to TRBJ2-2; 7 bases match TRBD2. Germline-derived CDR1 and CDR2 are SGHRS and YFSETQ. Trimming took 6 bases from V and 7 from J; bases not matched to a gene: 12. The CDR3 is 15 amino acids.